Listed below are T cell receptor beta chains from one sample, sequenced in a study of blood T cell repertoires in COVID-19. Repertoires were generated with immunoSEQ multiplex PCR, while TCRdb's copy carries only in-frame clones and drops some. The data hold more than 25,000 clones, with approximately 71% observed a single time. Sequencing was performed on peripheral blood. All receptors come from a human donor in a cohort sampled during active COVID-19. The CDR3 runs from the conserved cysteine through the conserved F or W. Each record gives: V gene, D gene, clone size, J gene, CDR3 protein, CDR3 DNA. A D gene is named only where the DNA matches it firmly. Not all rows give a size; the values are once, few, many and, for expanded clones, a class.

TRBV4-3	TRBD1	.	TRBJ1-2	CASSHPGTGIYGYTF	TGCGCCAGCAGCCACCCCGGGACAGGGATCTATGGCTACACCTTC
TRBV5-4	.	once	TRBJ1-1	CASSPERQAERAFF	TGTGCCAGCAGCCCCGAAAGACAGGCCGAGCGAGCTTTCTTT
TRBV27	TRBD1	.	TRBJ1-1	CASSPHRGAVDTEAFF	TGTGCCAGCAGTCCTCACAGGGGGGCGGTCGACACTGAAGCTTTCTTT
TRBV6-5	.	.	TRBJ1-2	CASSYAPGVNDYGYTF	TGTGCCAGCAGTTACGCCCCCGGAGTTAATGACTATGGCTACACCTTC
TRBV6-4	.	.	TRBJ1-2	CASSPGSAGVYGYTF	TGTGCCAGCAGCCCGGGGTCGGCAGGAGTCTATGGCTACACCTTC
TRBV9	TRBD2	.	TRBJ2-2	CASSQGLESGELFF	TGTGCCAGCAGTCAGGGACTAGAGTCCGGGGAGCTGTTTTTT
TRBV19	.	.	TRBJ1-5	CASSPKTDPTYSNQPQHF	TGTGCCAGTAGTCCCAAGACAGATCCGACATATAGCAATCAGCCCCAGCATTTT
TRBV4-3	.	.	TRBJ1-3	CASSQDYRGTIYF	TGCGCCAGCAGCCAAGACTATAGGGGCACCATATATTTT
TRBV25-1	.	.	TRBJ1-2	CASSSDLGDGYTF	TGTGCCAGCAGTTCCGATTTAGGGGATGGCTACACCTTC
TRBV9	.	.	TRBJ1-5	CASSVDPGDQPQHF	TGTGCCAGCAGCGTAGATCCGGGAGATCAGCCCCAGCATTTT
TRBV1	.	.	TRBJ2-7	CTSSRRDTGAYEQYF	TGCACCAGCAGCCGCCGGGACACTGGGGCCTACGAGCAGTACTTC
TRBV19	.	.	TRBJ2-5	CASSITGKETQYF	TGTGCCAGTAGTATCACAGGAAAAGAGACCCAGTACTTC
TRBV7-8	.	.	TRBJ2-7	CATRQEYEQYF	TGTGCCACCCGACAGGAGTACGAGCAGTACTTC
TRBV29-1	TRBD1	.	TRBJ2-7	CSVQHGTVALQYF	TGCAGCGTTCAACACGGGACAGTGGCTTTGCAGTACTTC
TRBV7-2	.	.	TRBJ2-1	CASSLVPHMRVSYNEQFF	TGTGCCAGCAGCTTAGTCCCCCATATGAGGGTTAGCTACAATGAGCAGTTCTTC
TRBV2	.	.	TRBJ2-7	CASSAQGRVYEQYF	TGTGCCAGCAGTGCACAGGGTAGAGTCTACGAGCAGTACTTC
TRBV5-6	TRBD1	.	TRBJ2-7	CASSLDPGQGREQYF	TGTGCCAGCAGCTTGGACCCGGGACAGGGGAGGGAGCAGTACTTC
TRBV4-3	.	.	TRBJ1-2	CASSQDLRQGKENGYTF	TGCGCCAGCAGCCAAGATTTAAGGCAGGGGAAGGAGAATGGCTACACCTTC
TRBV7-2	TRBD2	.	TRBJ2-2	CASSLVALAETGELFF	TGTGCCAGCAGCTTAGTGGCCCTAGCGGAGACCGGGGAGCTGTTTTTT
TRBV3-1/TRBV3-2	.	.	TRBJ2-1	CASSQGSSSYNEQFF	TGTGCCAGCAGCCAAGGTTCGAGCTCCTACAATGAGCAGTTCTTC
TRBV7-3	TRBD2	.	TRBJ2-5	CASSPSSLAGGLETQYF	TGTGCCAGCAGCCCTAGCTCACTAGCGGGAGGGCTGGAGACCCAGTACTTC
TRBV28	TRBD1	many	TRBJ2-1	CASRLGGQGANNEQFF	TGTGCCAGCAGGCTTGGGGGACAGGGGGCGAATAATGAGCAGTTCTTC
TRBV30	TRBD1	many	TRBJ1-2	CAWMDRGYGYTF	TGTGCCTGGATGGACAGGGGATATGGCTACACCTTC
TRBV7-2	TRBD2	.	TRBJ2-5	CASSSPSGRETQYF	TGTGCCAGCAGCTCCCCTAGCGGGCGGGAGACCCAGTACTTC
TRBV15	TRBD1	many	TRBJ1-5	CATSAGQGNYQPQHF	TGTGCCACCAGCGCGGGACAGGGAAATTATCAGCCCCAGCATTTT
TRBV28	TRBD1	few	TRBJ1-5	CASNPDRGSGQPQHF	TGTGCCAGCAACCCTGACAGGGGGTCTGGTCAGCCCCAGCATTTT
TRBV6-1	TRBD2	.	TRBJ2-1	CASSEELAGYNEQFF	TGTGCCAGCAGTGAAGAACTAGCGGGGTACAATGAGCAGTTCTTC
TRBV7-9	.	.	TRBJ2-7	CASSSDSTSQVEQYF	TGTGCCAGCAGCTCAGACAGTACGAGCCAAGTGGAGCAGTACTTC
TRBV11-2	.	.	TRBJ2-3	CASSLPSTDTQYF	TGTGCCAGCAGCTTACCCTCTACAGATACGCAGTATTTT
TRBV11-3	.	.	TRBJ2-4	CASSLYNLGQNIQYF	TGTGCCAGCAGCTTGTACAACCTTGGGCAAAACATTCAGTACTTC
TRBV3-1/TRBV3-2	.	.	TRBJ2-4	CASSQPGGGGWVVVAKNIQYF	TGTGCCAGCAGCCAACCCGGAGGGGGGGGCTGGGTAGTAGTTGCCAAAAACATTCAGTACTTC
TRBV5-6	.	.	TRBJ2-7	CASSLGMGGYEQYF	TGTGCCAGCAGCTTGGGTATGGGGGGCTACGAGCAGTACTTC
TRBV3-1/TRBV3-2	.	.	TRBJ1-6	CASSQVGQGYNSPLHF	TGTGCCAGCAGCCAAGTCGGGCAGGGCTATAATTCACCCCTCCACTTT
TRBV15	.	few	TRBJ2-7	CATSRDPGQGSYEQYF	TGTGCCACCAGCAGAGATCCCGGGCAGGGGTCCTACGAGCAGTACTTC
TRBV28	.	few	TRBJ1-5	CASSLLQGFNQPQHF	TGTGCCAGCAGTTTATTACAGGGATTCAATCAGCCCCAGCATTTT